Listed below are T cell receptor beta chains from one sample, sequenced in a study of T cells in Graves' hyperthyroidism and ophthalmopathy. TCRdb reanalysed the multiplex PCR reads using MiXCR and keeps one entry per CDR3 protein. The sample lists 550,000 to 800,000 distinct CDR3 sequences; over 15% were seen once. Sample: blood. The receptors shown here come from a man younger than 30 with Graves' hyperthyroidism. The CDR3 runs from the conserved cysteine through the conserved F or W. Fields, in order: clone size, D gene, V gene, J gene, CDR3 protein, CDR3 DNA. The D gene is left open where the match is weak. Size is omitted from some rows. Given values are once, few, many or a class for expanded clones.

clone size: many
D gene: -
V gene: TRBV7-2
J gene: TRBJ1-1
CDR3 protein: CASSLGGASEAFF
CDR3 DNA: TGTGCCAGCAGCTTAGGAGGGGCCTCTGAAGCTTTCTTT

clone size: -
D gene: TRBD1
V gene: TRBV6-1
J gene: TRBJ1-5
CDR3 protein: CASRPGGTYSNQPQHF
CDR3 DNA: TGTGCCAGCCGGCCAGGGGGGACATATAGCAATCAGCCCCAGCATTTT

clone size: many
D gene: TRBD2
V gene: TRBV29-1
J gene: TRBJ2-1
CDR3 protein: CSVEPKITGTSGRMNEQFF
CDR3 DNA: TGCAGCGTTGAACCAAAAATAACCGGGACTAGCGGGAGAATGAATGAGCAGTTCTTC

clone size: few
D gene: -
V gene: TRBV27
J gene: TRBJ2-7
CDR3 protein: CASRDLGLSDEQYF
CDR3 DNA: TGTGCCAGCAGGGACCTGGGACTCTCGGACGAGCAGTACTTC

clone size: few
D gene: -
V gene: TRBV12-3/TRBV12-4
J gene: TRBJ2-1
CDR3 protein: CASHIAREQFF
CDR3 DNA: TGTGCCAGCCACATAGCACGAGAGCAGTTCTTC

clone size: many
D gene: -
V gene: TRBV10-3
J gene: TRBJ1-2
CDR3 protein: CAISEGPARGANYGYTF
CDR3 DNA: TGTGCCATCAGTGAGGGGCCCGCCAGGGGAGCTAACTATGGCTACACCTTC

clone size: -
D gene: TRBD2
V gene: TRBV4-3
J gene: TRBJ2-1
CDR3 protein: CASSQEGRANEQFF
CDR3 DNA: TGCGCCAGCAGCCAAGAGGGGAGGGCCAATGAGCAGTTCTTC

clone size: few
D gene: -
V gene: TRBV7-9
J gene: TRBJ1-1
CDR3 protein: CASSFDGTAFF
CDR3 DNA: TGTGCCAGCAGTTTCGACGGTACGGCTTTCTTT

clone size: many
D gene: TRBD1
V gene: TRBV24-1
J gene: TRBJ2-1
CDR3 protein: CATSVRDRENNEQFF
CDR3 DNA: TGTGCCACCAGTGTGAGAGACAGGGAAAACAATGAGCAGTTCTTC

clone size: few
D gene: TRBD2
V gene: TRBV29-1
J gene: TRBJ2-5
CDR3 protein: CSVDGVSGSQETQYF
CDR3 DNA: TGCAGCGTTGACGGGGTTAGCGGGAGCCAAGAGACCCAGTACTTC

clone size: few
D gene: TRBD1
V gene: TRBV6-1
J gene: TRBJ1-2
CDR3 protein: CASSEPGQGRANYGYTF
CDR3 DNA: TGTGCCAGCAGTGAACCGGGACAGGGTAGAGCTAACTATGGCTACACCTTC

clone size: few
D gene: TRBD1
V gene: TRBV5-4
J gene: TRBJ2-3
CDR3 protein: CASSLDPDRVKDTQYF
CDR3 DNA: TGTGCCAGCAGCTTGGACCCGGACAGGGTAAAAGATACGCAGTATTTT

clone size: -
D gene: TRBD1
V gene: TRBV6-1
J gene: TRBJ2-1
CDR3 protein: CATRGGTKMGDYNEQFF
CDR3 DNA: TGTGCCACCCGAGGGGGCACAAAAATGGGGGACTACAATGAGCAGTTCTTC

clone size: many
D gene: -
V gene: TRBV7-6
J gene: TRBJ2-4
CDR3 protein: CASSKGVDGSIQYF
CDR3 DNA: TGTGCCAGCAGCAAGGGAGTCGACGGTAGCATTCAGTACTTC

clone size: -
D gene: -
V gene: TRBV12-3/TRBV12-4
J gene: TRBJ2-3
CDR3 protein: CASSFASRITDTQYF
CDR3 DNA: TGTGCCAGCAGTTTCGCTAGCAGAATCACAGATACGCAGTATTTT

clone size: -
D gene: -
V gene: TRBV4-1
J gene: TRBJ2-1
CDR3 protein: CASSQPQGNEQFF
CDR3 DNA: TGCGCCAGCAGCCAACCTCAGGGCAATGAGCAGTTCTTC

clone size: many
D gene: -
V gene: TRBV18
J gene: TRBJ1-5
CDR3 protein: CASSGGVSNQPQHF
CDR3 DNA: TGTGCCAGCTCCGGTGGGGTAAGCAATCAGCCCCAGCATTTT

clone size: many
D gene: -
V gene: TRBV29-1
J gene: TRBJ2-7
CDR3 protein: CSVDKQGGYEQYF
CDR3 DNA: TGCAGCGTTGACAAGCAGGGCGGGTACGAGCAGTACTTC

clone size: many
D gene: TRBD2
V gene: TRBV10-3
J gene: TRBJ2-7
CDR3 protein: CAISDPGGAFYEQYF
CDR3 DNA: TGTGCCATCAGTGACCCGGGAGGGGCCTTTTACGAGCAGTACTTC

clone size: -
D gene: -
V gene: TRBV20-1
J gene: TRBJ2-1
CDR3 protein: CSARESAGQFF
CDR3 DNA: TGCAGTGCTAGAGAGTCGGCGGGGCAGTTCTTC

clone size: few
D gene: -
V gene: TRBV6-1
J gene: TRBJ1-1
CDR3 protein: CAGRGPGTEAFF
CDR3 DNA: TGTGCCGGCCGGGGGCCCGGCACTGAAGCTTTCTTT

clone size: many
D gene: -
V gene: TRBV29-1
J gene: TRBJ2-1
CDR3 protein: CSVEELYNEQFF
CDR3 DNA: TGCAGCGTTGAAGAACTCTACAATGAGCAGTTCTTC

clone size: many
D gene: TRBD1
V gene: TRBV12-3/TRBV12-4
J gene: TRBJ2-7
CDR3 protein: CASSKGQAYEQYF
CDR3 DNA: TGTGCCAGCAGCAAAGGACAGGCCTACGAGCAGTACTTC

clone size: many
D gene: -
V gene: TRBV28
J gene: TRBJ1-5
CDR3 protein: CASTQSVYSNQPQHF
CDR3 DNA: TGTGCCAGCACCCAGTCGGTTTATAGCAATCAGCCCCAGCATTTT

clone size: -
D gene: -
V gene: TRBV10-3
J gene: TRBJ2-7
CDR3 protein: CAISESGTVTYEQYF
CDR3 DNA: TGTGCCATCAGTGAGTCCGGTACAGTCACCTACGAGCAGTACTTC

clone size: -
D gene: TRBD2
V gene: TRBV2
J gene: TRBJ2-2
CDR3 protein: CASSDEGLAGGYDTGELFF
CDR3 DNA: TGTGCCAGCAGTGACGAGGGACTAGCGGGAGGGTACGACACCGGGGAGCTGTTTTTT

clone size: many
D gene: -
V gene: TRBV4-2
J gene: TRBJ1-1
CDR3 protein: CASSQVSGRNTEAFF
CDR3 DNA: TGTGCCAGCAGCCAAGTTTCAGGGAGGAACACTGAAGCTTTCTTT

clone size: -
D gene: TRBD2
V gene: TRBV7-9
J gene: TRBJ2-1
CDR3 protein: CASSPRLAESKDNEQFF
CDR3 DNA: TGTGCCAGCAGCCCCCGACTAGCGGAGAGTAAGGACAATGAGCAGTTCTTC

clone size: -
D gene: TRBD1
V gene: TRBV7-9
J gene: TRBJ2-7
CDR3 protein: CASSLDRGQGGEQYF
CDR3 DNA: TGTGCCAGCAGCTTAGATCGTGGACAGGGTGGCGAGCAGTACTTC

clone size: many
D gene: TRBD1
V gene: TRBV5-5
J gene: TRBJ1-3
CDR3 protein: CASSNGGQGFANTIYF
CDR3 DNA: TGTGCCAGCAGCAATGGGGGACAGGGTTTTGCAAACACCATATATTTT

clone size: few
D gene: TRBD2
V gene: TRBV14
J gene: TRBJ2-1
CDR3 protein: CASSQDGGLAPKCNEQFF
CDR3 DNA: TGTGCCAGCAGCCAAGATGGGGGACTAGCGCCCAAGTGCAATGAGCAGTTCTTC

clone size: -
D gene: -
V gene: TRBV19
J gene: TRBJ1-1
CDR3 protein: CASSIRGENTEAFF
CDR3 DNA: TGTGCCAGTAGTATAAGAGGGGAAAACACTGAAGCTTTCTTT

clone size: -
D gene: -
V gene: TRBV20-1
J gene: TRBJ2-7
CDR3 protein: CSARVPRRTPHYSREQYF
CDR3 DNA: TGCAGTGCTAGAGTCCCCCGGCGGACCCCACACTACTCGCGGGAGCAGTACTTC

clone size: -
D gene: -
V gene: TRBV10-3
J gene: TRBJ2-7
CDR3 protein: CAISWRDEQYF
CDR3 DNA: TGTGCCATCTCCTGGAGAGACGAGCAGTACTTC

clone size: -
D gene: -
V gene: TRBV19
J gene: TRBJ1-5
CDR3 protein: CASSHSKLTGGRGQPQHF
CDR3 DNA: TGTGCCAGTAGTCATTCCAAACTGACAGGCGGTCGTGGTCAGCCCCAGCATTTT

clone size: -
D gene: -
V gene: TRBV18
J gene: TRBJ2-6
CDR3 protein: CASSPTGYNGADVLTF
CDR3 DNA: TGTGCCAGCTCACCAACAGGGTATAATGGGGCCGACGTCCTGACTTTC

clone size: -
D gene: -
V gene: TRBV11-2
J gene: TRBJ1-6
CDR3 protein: CASSFLRGSPLHF
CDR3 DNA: TGTGCCAGCAGCTTCCTCAGGGGCTCACCCCTCCACTTT

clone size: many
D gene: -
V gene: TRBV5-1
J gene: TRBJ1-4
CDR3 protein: CASSYDGRRGAKKLFF
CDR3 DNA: TGCGCCAGCAGTTACGACGGACGCCGAGGGGCGAAGAAACTGTTTTTT

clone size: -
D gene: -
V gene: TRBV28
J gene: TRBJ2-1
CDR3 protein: CASSSYDRLNEQFF
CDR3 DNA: TGTGCCAGCAGTTCATATGACAGACTCAATGAGCAGTTCTTC

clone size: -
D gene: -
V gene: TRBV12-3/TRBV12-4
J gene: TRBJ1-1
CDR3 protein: CAGSGVGVPEAFF
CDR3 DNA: TGTGCCGGCAGTGGGGTGGGGGTCCCTGAAGCTTTCTTT

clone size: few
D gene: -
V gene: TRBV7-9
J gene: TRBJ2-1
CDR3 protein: CASSLVFGTEQFF
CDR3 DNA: TGTGCCAGCAGCTTAGTTTTCGGGACAGAGCAGTTCTTC

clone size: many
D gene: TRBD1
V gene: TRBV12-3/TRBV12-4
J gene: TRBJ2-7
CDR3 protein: CASRPGTGVAYEQYF
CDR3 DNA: TGTGCCAGCAGACCCGGGACAGGGGTGGCGTACGAGCAGTACTTC

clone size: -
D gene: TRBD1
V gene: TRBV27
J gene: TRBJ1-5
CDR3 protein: CASSWEQGGYSNQPQHF
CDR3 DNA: TGTGCCAGCAGTTGGGAACAGGGGGGATATAGCAATCAGCCCCAGCATTTT

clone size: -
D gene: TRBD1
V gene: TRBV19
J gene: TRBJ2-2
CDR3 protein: CASSLSRDRGHTGELFF
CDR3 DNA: TGTGCCAGTAGTCTGTCCCGGGACAGGGGGCACACCGGGGAGCTGTTTTTT

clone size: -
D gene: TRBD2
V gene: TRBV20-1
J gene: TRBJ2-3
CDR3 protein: CSAWREARTDTQYF
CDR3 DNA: TGCAGTGCTTGGCGGGAGGCCCGCACAGATACGCAGTATTTT

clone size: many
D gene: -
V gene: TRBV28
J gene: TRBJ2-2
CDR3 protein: CASTRTGELFF
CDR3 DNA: TGTGCCAGCACGCGTACCGGGGAGCTGTTTTTT